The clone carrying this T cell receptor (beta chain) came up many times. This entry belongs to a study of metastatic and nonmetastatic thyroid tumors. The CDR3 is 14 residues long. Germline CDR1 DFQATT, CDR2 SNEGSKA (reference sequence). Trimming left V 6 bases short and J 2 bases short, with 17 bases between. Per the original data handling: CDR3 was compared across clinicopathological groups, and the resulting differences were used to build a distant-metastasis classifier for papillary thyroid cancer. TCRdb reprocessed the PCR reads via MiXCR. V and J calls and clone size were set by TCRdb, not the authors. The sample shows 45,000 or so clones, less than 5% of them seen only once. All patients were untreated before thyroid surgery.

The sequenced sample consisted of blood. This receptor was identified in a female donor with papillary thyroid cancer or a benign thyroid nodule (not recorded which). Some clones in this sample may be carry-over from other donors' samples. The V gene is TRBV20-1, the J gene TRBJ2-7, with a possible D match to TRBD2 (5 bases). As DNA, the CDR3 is TGCAGTGCCGGAGGTATAGGACTGGCCTACGAGCAGTACTTC. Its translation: CSAGGIGLAYEQYF.